This TCR beta chain was recorded in a study of T cell clonotyping in hematopoietic cell transplantation. Profiling relied on immunoSEQ multiplex PCR, and the TCRdb table lists in-frame clones only, not all of them. The sample lists 6,500 or so clones, 95% to 97% seen once, with around 15% in the top ten. Study findings and constraints: CD4 and CD8 repertoire contributions could not be separated without sorting.

Details on this clone: Its antigen is unknown.

CDR3 length: 13 residues. V was shortened by 5 bases and J by 4 bases, with 10 bases between the two germline ends. The germline V gene encodes CDR1 MRHNA and CDR2 SNTAGT. The sample's time point: recipient sample about 28 days before transplant, after cytoreduction. Blood collection times were about day -28 and days 30, 100, 180 posttransplant. This receptor was obtained from a man in his 70s with acute myeloid leukemia. Some clones in this sample may be carry-over from other donors' samples. The sequences come from peripheral blood mononuclear cells, collected before stem cell transplant. The chain recombines TRBV6-4 with TRBJ2-3; weak D call: TRBD2 (5 bases). CDR3 bases: TGTGCCAGCAGTCGGTTTAGCGCAGATACGCAGTATTTT. Its protein is CASSRFSADTQYF.